The T cell receptor beta chain described here comes from a study of T cells in Graves' hyperthyroidism and ophthalmopathy. About the research overall: Staff took peripheral blood when the initial diagnosis was made, before any treatment began.

Many counts were recorded for this clonotype. What it binds is not known. Study-level findings and limits: Blood also carried most thyroid clonotypes expanded above 0.001. Ophthalmopathy and stable hyperthyroidism were separated by a 13 V-J model.

The V and J ends lost 3 bases and 3 bases respectively, with 9 bases between them. Germline assignment: CDR1 SGHTA and CDR2 FQGNSA. The CDR3 is 13 residues long. RNA transcripts were the template for amplifying TCR beta CDR3 regions. First-round RT-PCR of the TCR CDR3 relied on the HTBI primer set. MiXCR, run by TCRdb on the multiplex PCR reads, gives a single entry per CDR3 protein. This sample has 310,000 or so distinct CDR3 sequences; around 15% occur once, and the top ten carry roughly 50%. The sequence was collected from an older woman with Graves' ophthalmopathy. The genes are TRBV7-2 and TRBJ2-7; D is unresolved. Source material: blood. The CDR3 sequence is CASSFQAGYEQYF. Written as DNA, the CDR3 is TGTGCCAGCAGCTTCCAGGCCGGCTACGAGCAGTACTTC.